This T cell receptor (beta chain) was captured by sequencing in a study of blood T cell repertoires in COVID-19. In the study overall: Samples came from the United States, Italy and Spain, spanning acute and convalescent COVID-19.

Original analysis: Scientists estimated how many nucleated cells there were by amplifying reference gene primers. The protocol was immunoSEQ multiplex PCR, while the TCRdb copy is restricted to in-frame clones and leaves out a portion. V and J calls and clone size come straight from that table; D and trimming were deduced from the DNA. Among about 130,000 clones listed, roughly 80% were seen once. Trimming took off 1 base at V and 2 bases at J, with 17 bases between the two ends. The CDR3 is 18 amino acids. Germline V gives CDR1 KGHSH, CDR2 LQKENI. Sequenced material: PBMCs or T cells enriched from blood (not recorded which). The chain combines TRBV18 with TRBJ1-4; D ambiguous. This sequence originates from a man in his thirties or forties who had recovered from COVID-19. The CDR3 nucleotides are TGTGCCAGCTCACCACAAAACCGCGGGGTTTCGACTAATGAAAAACTGTTTTTT. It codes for CASSPQNRGVSTNEKLFF.